The 15 T cell receptor beta chains given below trace back to one sample, sequenced in a study of blood T cell repertoires in COVID-19. The assay was immunoSEQ multiplex PCR, and TCRdb's table has in-frame clones only and misses some. The repertoire holds some 57,000 clones, around 87% seen once, with more than 0.9% in the top ten. Sequencing input: peripheral blood. The receptors stem from a man in his 70s with acute or convalescent COVID-19.

The genes are TRBV15 and TRBJ2-3, with D possibly TRBD2 on 5 matching bases. Germline lookup yields CDR1 LNHNV and CDR2 YYDKDF (reference sequence). CDR3 length: 14 amino acids. Trimming removed 3 bases at V and 5 bases at J, with 12 bases between. CDR3: CATSRTRGIDTQYF. The CDR3 DNA reads TGTGCCACCAGCAGGACCCGGGGAATAGATACGCAGTATTTT.

The V gene is TRBV18, the J gene TRBJ1-5, with TRBD1 as a possible D gene (5 bases). CDR1 and CDR2 (germline): KGHSH, LQKENI. The CDR3 extends over 15 amino acids. Trimming shortened V by 0 bases and J by 6 bases, and 12 bases separated the two germline ends. CDR3 region: CASSPPGGEGQPQHF. Written as DNA, the CDR3 is TGTGCCAGCTCACCACCGGGAGGGGAGGGTCAGCCCCAGCATTTT.

This clone has only a few counts. CDR3 loop: CASSERASGRAGPFF. The CDR3 DNA reads as TGTGCCAGCAGTGAAAGGGCTAGCGGGAGGGCCGGGCCGTTCTTC. The chain links TRBV2 to TRBJ2-1; 12 bases align to TRBD2. V lost 2 bases and J lost 15; bases outside the gene matches: 11. This CDR3 contains 15 residues. Germline V lookup: CDR1 SNHLY, CDR2 FYNNEI.

A word on this clone: Other DNA sequences in this specimen translate into the identical CDR3. V and J are TRBV5-1 and TRBJ1-1, with TRBD1 as a possible D gene (5 bases). V was pared by 0 bases and J by 8 bases, with 8 bases between. CDR1 SGHRS and CDR2 YFSETQ come from the germline V gene. This CDR3 is 12 amino acids long. Here the CDR3 DNA reads TGCGCCAGCAGCTTGGGGGCAGGGGAAGCTTTCTTT. This codes for CASSLGAGEAFF. Full variable domain (remainder filled in from reference TRBV5-1 and TRBJ1-1): KAGVTQTPRYLIKTRGQQVTLSCSPISGHRSVSWYQQTPGQGLQFLFEYFSETQRNKGNFPGRFSGRQFSNSRSEMNVSTLELGDSALYLCASSLGAGEAFFGQGTRLTVV.

The genes are TRBV19 and TRBJ2-5, with 8 positions matching TRBD2. The CDR3 runs 17 residues. Germline CDR1 is LNHDA and CDR2 is SQIVND (reference sequence). Trimming cost V 2 bases and J 1 base; bases outside gene matches: 9. CDR3 sequence (DNA): TGTGCCAGTAGTATAAGGGTCGCGGGAGGATTCCAAGAGACCCAGTACTTC. Protein sequence: CASSIRVAGGFQETQYF.

The chain uses TRBV27 and TRBJ1-6; the D is unclear. The CDR3 extends over 16 amino acids. V lost 0 bases to trimming and J lost 0 bases, with 6 bases between them. Germline CDR1 MNHEY, CDR2 SMNVEV (reference sequence). CDR3 region: CASSLSEGSYNSPLHF. The CDR3 DNA reads as TGTGCCAGCAGTTTATCGGAGGGCTCCTATAATTCACCCCTCCACTTT.

This clone was detected once. The CDR3 sequence: CAKYPGQGARKSEKLFF. The CDR3 region has the DNA TGTGCCAAATACCCGGGACAGGGGGCGCGAAAGTCCGAAAAACTGTTTTTT. The rearrangement uses TRBV10-3 and TRBJ1-4; 12 bases align to TRBD1. Per the germline V gene, CDR1 is ENHRY and CDR2 is SYGVKD. The length of the CDR3 is 17 residues. V shed 10 bases, J shed 8 bases, and the junction held 17 bases outside the gene matches.

V and J are TRBV28 and TRBJ2-7, with 12 bases lining up with TRBD2. CDR1 and CDR2 (germline): MDHEN, SYDVKM. J lost 2 bases, V lost 6 bases, and 14 bases had no gene match. CDR3 size: 18 residues. CDR3 region: CASSWAGTSGRTPYEQYF. In DNA form, the CDR3 reads TGTGCCAGCAGCTGGGCTGGGACTAGCGGGCGAACGCCCTACGAGCAGTACTTC.

V usage is TRBV12-5 and J usage is TRBJ2-7; TRBD1 is a possible D gene (6 bases). CDR3 length: 17 residues. CDR1 and CDR2 (germline): LGHNT, FRNRAP. The V and J ends lost 2 bases and 0 bases respectively, with 17 bases between them. CDR3 sequence: CASGLYEDGTPSYEQYF. The CDR3 DNA follows: TGTGCTAGTGGTTTGTACGAGGACGGGACACCCTCCTACGAGCAGTACTTC.

J is TRBJ2-3 and V is TRBV20-1; D is unclear. Trimming took 3 bases from V and 4 from J, leaving 11 bases between them. Germline V lookup: CDR1 DFQATT, CDR2 SNEGSKA (reference sequence). This CDR3 is built from 13 residues. The CDR3 loop is CSASISDPDTQYF. The CDR3 bases are TGCAGTGCTAGTATAAGCGATCCAGATACGCAGTATTTT.

This clone was seen more than once but under ten times. J is TRBJ1-5 and V is TRBV6-6, with D perhaps TRBD1 (6 bases). The length of the CDR3 is 14 residues. The V and J ends lost 5 bases and 0 bases respectively, with 8 bases between them. Germline lookup yields CDR1 MNHNY and CDR2 SVGAGI (reference sequence). The CDR3: CASSSRGSNQPQHF. The CDR3 bases are TGTGCCAGCAGTAGCAGGGGTAGCAATCAGCCCCAGCATTTT.

A few counts support this clone. This rearrangement joins TRBV21-1 to TRBJ2-5; the listed D gene, TRBD1, was not tested against the DNA. TRBV21-1 is labeled a pseudogene. The CDR3 spans 13 residues. CDR3: CASSLDREETQYF. CDR3 nucleotides: TGTGCCAGCAGCTTGGACAGGGAAGAGACCCAGTACTTC.

The V call is TRBV10-3, the J call TRBJ2-1, with TRBD1 as a possible D gene (5 bases). The CDR3 is made up of 14 amino acids. V was pared by 0 bases and J by 6 bases, with 9 bases between. Germline-derived CDR1 and CDR2 are ENHRY and SYGVKD. The CDR3 nucleotides read TGTGCCATCAGTGAGTCGAGCAGGGTCAATGAGCAGTTCTTC. Amino acids: CAISESSRVNEQFF.

V is TRBV28 and J is TRBJ2-1; 7 nucleotides align to TRBD1. The junction had 6 bases not matched to a gene; V was cut back by 5 bases and J by 2 bases. The CDR3 covers 15 residues. Germline CDR1 reads MDHEN; CDR2 reads SYDVKM. CDR3 sequence reads: CASSPPGQAYNEQFF. CDR3 bases: TGTGCCAGCAGTCCTCCTGGACAGGCCTACAATGAGCAGTTCTTC.

The V and J genes are TRBV6-5 and TRBJ2-3, with D possibly TRBD2 on 6 matching bases. Germline-derived CDR1 and CDR2 are MNHEY and SVGAGI. There are 15 residues in the CDR3. V gave up 6 bases and J gave up 0 bases, with 13 bases separating them. CDR3 DNA sequence: TGTGCCAGCAGCCCCAGGAGGGCTAGCACAGATACGCAGTATTTT. Encoded protein: CASSPRRASTDTQYF.